These T cell receptor beta chains were read from a single sample in a study of human T cells and chemical hapten exposure. Each CDR3 protein gets one entry after TCRdb re-called the RACE reads with MiXCR. The data hold 75,000 to 90,000 distinct CDR3 sequences, with 10% to 11% observed a single time. The specimen comprised whole blood, sampled in connection with sensitization to the hapten diphenylcyclopropenone (DPC). Receptors originate from a woman aged 50 to 60 with alopecia areata. Some clones in this sample may be carry-over from other donors' samples. Each CDR3 is given with its conserved first and last residue. Each record gives: D gene, clone size, V gene, J gene, CDR3 DNA, CDR3 protein. The D gene is left open where the match is weak. Some rows have no size entry. The others give once, few or many, or a class for an expanded clone.

NA	few	TRBV19	TRBJ1-2	TGTGCCAGTACCGCGGGACGGGACTATGGCTACACCTTC	CASTAGRDYGYTF
NA	NA	TRBV5-4	TRBJ1-1	TGTGCCAGCAGCTTGGCCGGGGCTGCGGGGGCCGAAGCTTTCTTT	CASSLAGAAGAEAFF
TRBD2	NA	TRBV12-3/TRBV12-4	TRBJ2-5	TGTGCCAGCAGCATAGCGGGAAAGAAAGAGACCCAGTACTTC	CASSIAGKKETQYF
NA	NA	TRBV4-3	TRBJ2-3	TGCGCCAGCAGCCTTGCTGACTTGAATACGCAGTATTTT	CASSLADLNTQYF
NA	many	TRBV12-3/TRBV12-4	TRBJ2-4	TGTGCCAGCAGTTTAGCGGGAGTTCCGAACATTCAGTACTTC	CASSLAGVPNIQYF
TRBD2	many	TRBV12-3/TRBV12-4	TRBJ2-7	TGTGCCAGCAGTCCTTGGGGACTAGCGGGAAACGAGCAGTACTTC	CASSPWGLAGNEQYF
TRBD2	many	TRBV18	TRBJ2-1	TGTGCCAGCTCACCCGGGACTAGCCTATACAATGAGCAGTTCTTC	CASSPGTSLYNEQFF
TRBD1	NA	TRBV20-1	TRBJ1-6	TGCAGTGCTAGAGATAAGAACAGGGGCCTTTATAATTCACCCCTCCACTTT	CSARDKNRGLYNSPLHF
TRBD2	NA	TRBV20-1	TRBJ2-4	TGCAGTGCTAGGTGGGGAGGCGGGGGAAACATTCAGTACTTC	CSARWGGGGNIQYF
NA	NA	TRBV4-1	TRBJ2-2	TGCGCCACCGCGGAAAGGGGGGGCGCCGGCGGGGAGCTGTTTTTT	CATAERGGAGGELFF
NA	many	TRBV6-5	TRBJ2-7	TGTGCCAGCAGTTCATTAATAACCTACGAGCAGTACTTC	CASSSLITYEQYF
TRBD1	many	TRBV19	TRBJ1-1	TGTGCCAGTAGAGACAGGGGGAACACTGAAGCTTTCTTT	CASRDRGNTEAFF
NA	many	TRBV7-2	TRBJ1-2	TGTGCCAGCAGCTTAGAGGGGGGCCCCTATGGCTACACCTTC	CASSLEGGPYGYTF
TRBD2	few	TRBV19	TRBJ2-1	TGTGCCAGTAGTATAACTAGCGGGAGCATCCATGAGCAGTTCTTC	CASSITSGSIHEQFF
NA	many	TRBV29-1	TRBJ2-1	TGCAGCGTTGAAGGTGAGAGGTCCTACAATGAGCAGTTCTTC	CSVEGERSYNEQFF
TRBD2	many	TRBV19	TRBJ2-7	TGTGCCAGTAGTGCGGGCCTTAGCGGGAGCTCCTACGAGCAGTACTTC	CASSAGLSGSSYEQYF
TRBD2	few	TRBV4-3	TRBJ2-5	TGCGCCAGCAGCCAAGGCCTGCTCGGGGGGGGAGAGACCCAGTACTTC	CASSQGLLGGGETQYF
TRBD1	many	TRBV19	TRBJ1-1	TGTGCCAGTAGTTCCGGGACAGGGGTGGCCACTGAAGCTTTCTTT	CASSSGTGVATEAFF
NA	many	TRBV6-6	TRBJ1-2	TGTGCCAGCAGTCAGTCTGCCGGCTACACCTTC	CASSQSAGYTF
TRBD2	few	TRBV19	TRBJ2-1	TGTGCCAGTAAGGGAGGGATCTCCTACAATGAGCAGTTCTTC	CASKGGISYNEQFF
TRBD1	NA	TRBV6-5	TRBJ2-1	TGTGCCAGCAGTCAGACCCGACAGGGAGAGCAGTTCTTC	CASSQTRQGEQFF
TRBD2	many	TRBV20-1	TRBJ2-1	TGCAGTGCTAGAACGCTAGCGGGAGTGGGTGAGCAGTTCTTC	CSARTLAGVGEQFF
NA	many	TRBV2	TRBJ1-5	TGTGCCAGCAGCGCAGAATCCGGTAACAAGCCCCAGCATTTT	CASSAESGNKPQHF
NA	few	TRBV29-1	TRBJ2-1	TGCAGCGTTGCTGGAAGCTACAATGAGCAGTTCTTC	CSVAGSYNEQFF
NA	many	TRBV7-8	TRBJ1-1	TGTGCCAGCGGTTTTGGGACTAACACTGAAGCTTTCTTT	CASGFGTNTEAFF
TRBD2	many	TRBV7-8	TRBJ2-7	TGTGCCAGCAGCTACGCCTTAGCGGGAGGATACGAGCAGTACTTC	CASSYALAGGYEQYF
NA	many	TRBV20-1	TRBJ1-3	TGCAGTTCAACCTCTGGAAACACCATATATTTT	CSSTSGNTIYF
NA	few	TRBV27	TRBJ1-5	TGTGCCAGCAGCCCTAACAGATTTCAGCCCCAGCATTTT	CASSPNRFQPQHF
NA	few	TRBV28	TRBJ2-5	TGTGCCAGCAGCCTCAAGGGGCGGACAGGAGGGCAAGAGACCCAGTACTTC	CASSLKGRTGGQETQYF
NA	many	TRBV25-1	TRBJ1-2	TGTGCCAGCAGCTTACCAGGAAAGGGGGGAGGAGGCTACACCTTC	CASSLPGKGGGGYTF
NA	many	TRBV20-1	TRBJ1-3	TGCAGTGCTCTTCAGGGAGGGAGAAACACCATATATTTT	CSALQGGRNTIYF
NA	few	TRBV12-3/TRBV12-4	TRBJ1-5	TGTGCCAGCAGTTTGGAGGGCCAGCCCCAGCATTTT	CASSLEGQPQHF
NA	NA	TRBV28	TRBJ2-7	TGTGCCAGTGGAGGTCCCGTCTCCTACGAGCAGTACTTC	CASGGPVSYEQYF
TRBD2	many	TRBV12-3/TRBV12-4	TRBJ2-1	TGTGCCAGCAGCCGGACTAGCGGGCACAATGAGCAGTTCTTC	CASSRTSGHNEQFF
NA	many	TRBV9	TRBJ2-1	TGTGCCAGCAGCGTAGGGAATTGGGCAGGGGATAATGAGCAGTTCTTC	CASSVGNWAGDNEQFF
TRBD2	many	TRBV7-9	TRBJ2-1	TGTGCCAGCAGCCAAGGGACTAGCGGGAGCCAGGAGCAGTTCTTC	CASSQGTSGSQEQFF
NA	NA	TRBV30	TRBJ1-2	TGTGCCTGGAGAAAAGGGACAAACTATGGCTACACCTTC	CAWRKGTNYGYTF
TRBD1	NA	TRBV7-9	TRBJ1-2	TGTGCCAGCAGCTTAGGGGGGACAGGCAACTATGGCTACACCTTC	CASSLGGTGNYGYTF
NA	many	TRBV7-6	TRBJ2-3	TGTGCCAGCAGCTTAGTGGGGGAACCTAGCACAGATACGCAGTATTTT	CASSLVGEPSTDTQYF
TRBD1	many	TRBV19	TRBJ1-5	TGTGCCAGTACAGGGGGGTATAGCAATCAGCCCCAGCATTTT	CASTGGYSNQPQHF
TRBD1	many	TRBV7-2	TRBJ2-7	TGTGCCAGCAGCAGACAGGGAATTCACGAGCAGTACTTC	CASSRQGIHEQYF
TRBD1	few	TRBV5-1	TRBJ2-6	TGCACCAGCAGCCTGACCACCGGGACAGGGACTGGGGCCAACGTCCTGACTTTC	CTSSLTTGTGTGANVLTF
NA	many	TRBV14	TRBJ2-3	TGTGCCAGCAGCCAACGGACCGGCGGGGATACGCAGTATTTT	CASSQRTGGDTQYF
TRBD2	many	TRBV10-3	TRBJ2-3	TGTGCCATCAGTGCCCGACTAGCGGGAGGCACAGATACGCAGTATTTT	CAISARLAGGTDTQYF
TRBD1	many	TRBV6-2/TRBV6-3	TRBJ1-2	TGTGCCAGCAGTTCTACAGGGGGCTGGGCCTTC	CASSSTGGWAF
NA	NA	TRBV7-2	TRBJ1-5	TGTGCCAGCAGCTTACAGGGGACGAATCAGCCCCAGCATTTT	CASSLQGTNQPQHF
NA	many	TRBV11-3	TRBJ2-3	TGTGCCAGCAGCTCGTATGGTCAGGGACGTGGCACAGATACGCAGTATTTT	CASSSYGQGRGTDTQYF
TRBD1	many	TRBV4-3	TRBJ2-1	TGCGCCAGCAGCCAAGATAGGACAGGGGGCGGGGAGTTCTTC	CASSQDRTGGGEFF
NA	many	TRBV20-1	TRBJ1-5	TGCAGTGCTAGAGCAGGTCGGGGATCGGTTGGGCAGCCCCAGCATTTT	CSARAGRGSVGQPQHF
NA	many	TRBV29-1	TRBJ1-1	TGCAGCGTTGAAAATCCTGGGGTCCCCTTGAACACTGAAGCTTTCTTT	CSVENPGVPLNTEAFF
TRBD2	many	TRBV7-2	TRBJ2-2	TGTGCCAGCAGCCCACAACTAGCGGGGAACACCGGGGAGCTGTTTTTT	CASSPQLAGNTGELFF
NA	NA	TRBV7-6	TRBJ2-5	TGTGCCAGCAGCTCCAGGTCTTCTCGAGGGCAGACCCAGTACTTC	CASSSRSSRGQTQYF
NA	few	TRBV7-2	TRBJ2-1	TGTGCCAGCAGCTTAGTGAACAGCCCCTACAATGAGCAGTTCTTC	CASSLVNSPYNEQFF
NA	NA	TRBV2	TRBJ1-6	TGTGCCAGCAGTGTTAGCCAGACCAGTAGTAGATCCCTCCACTTT	CASSVSQTSSRSLHF
NA	few	TRBV28	TRBJ2-2	TGTGCCAGCACCCGGATAGCCACAACCGGGGAGCTGTTTTTT	CASTRIATTGELFF
NA	NA	TRBV12-2	TRBJ2-7	TGTGCAAGTCGCTTACTCTCGGACTACGAGCAGTACTTC	CASRLLSDYEQYF
NA	NA	TRBV30	TRBJ2-3	TGTGCCTGGAGTGTACGGAGGGGGAGCACAGATACGCAGTATTTT	CAWSVRRGSTDTQYF
NA	few	TRBV30	TRBJ2-5	TGTGCCTGGAGTGTACACGGGCGGGAGACCCAGTACTTC	CAWSVHGRETQYF
TRBD1	many	TRBV12-3/TRBV12-4	TRBJ1-4	TGTGCCAGCAGGACAGGGGAAGATGAAAAACTGTTTTTT	CASRTGEDEKLFF
TRBD2	many	TRBV5-1	TRBJ2-3	TGCGCCAGCAGCGCACGACCGGGACTACCCACAGATACGCAGTATTTT	CASSARPGLPTDTQYF